These 15 T cell receptor beta chains came from one sample sequenced in a study of regulatory T cells in long-lasting Graves disease. In building TCR beta libraries, iRepertoire HTBI primers were used together with Arm-PCR of CDR3 regions. TCRdb ran MiXCR on the multiplex PCR reads and lists one entry per CDR3 protein. The table includes 350,000 to 500,000 distinct CDR3 sequences, 16% detected once. As to time point: newly diagnosed GD, antithyroid drugs for less than 3 months. After RNA was extracted from PBMCs, the TCR library was made from it. The same sample was also studied in work on T cells in Graves' hyperthyroidism and ophthalmopathy.

Sequenced material: peripheral blood mononuclear cells (PBMCs), taken at new diagnosis, from a patient treated with antithyroid drugs. These receptors all come from a woman in her twenties or thirties with Graves disease.

The chain recombines TRBV15 with TRBJ1-2; unclear D gene. This CDR3 spans 12 amino acids. The V gene's germline CDR1 is LNHNV and CDR2 YYDKDF (reference sequence). V lost 8 bases, J lost 7 bases, and 14 bases lay in between. The CDR3 reads CATLDEYLGYTF. The CDR3 DNA sequence: TGTGCCACCCTGGACGAGTATCTTGGCTACACCTTC.

This clonotype appeared many times. The J gene is TRBJ2-3, the V gene TRBV6-5, with D unresolved. The CDR3 is 13 amino acids. Trimming took 2 bases from V and 6 from J, leaving 9 bases between them. Germline V CDR1 and CDR2: MNHEY, SVGAGI. Here the CDR3 DNA reads TGTGCCAGCAGTTACGGCGTAGGGGATACGCAGTATTTT. It yields the protein CASSYGVGDTQYF.

This clonotype was seen only a few times. This chain links TRBV6-1 with TRBJ1-4; the D gene is possibly TRBD1 (5 bases). The CDR3 is made up of 13 amino acids. From germline, CDR1 is MNHNS and CDR2 SASEGT. The V end lost 6 bases, the J end lost 8 bases, and 13 bases lay between the germline ends. The chain's CDR3 is CASSPEKGEKLFF. DNA of the CDR3: TGTGCCAGCAGCCCCGAGAAGGGGGAAAAACTGTTTTTT.

This clonotype was seen only a few times. The chain links TRBV14 to TRBJ2-1, with D uncertain. The CDR3 has 14 amino acids. The V end was cut by 3 bases, the J end by 0 bases, with 6 bases between. The germline V gene encodes CDR1 SGHDN and CDR2 FVKESK. The CDR3 DNA is TGTGCCAGCAGCCATAGGACCTCCTACAATGAGCAGTTCTTC. It codes for CASSHRTSYNEQFF. Complete variable domain (other parts from reference TRBV14 and TRBJ2-1): EAGVTQFPSHSVIEKGQTVTLRCDPISGHDNLYWYRRVMGKEIKFLLHFVKESKQDESGMPNNRFLAERTGGTYSTLKVQPAELEDSGVYFCASSHRTSYNEQFFGPGTRLTVL.

With regard to this clonotype: Being one base from a much bigger clone, this may be a read error. This chain connects TRBV2 to TRBJ1-2; D possibly corresponds to TRBD1 (5 bases). Germline V gene sequence: CDR1 SNHLY, CDR2 FYNNEI. This CDR3 is built from 13 residues. V gave up 3 bases and J gave up 7 bases, with 12 bases separating them. CDR3 DNA: TGTGCCAGCAGTGAGGGGGAGACGGGTGGCTACACCTTC. It yields the protein CASSEGETGGYTF. Using reference TRBV2 and TRBJ1-2 for the parts outside the CDR3, the full variable domain is EPEVTQTPSHQVTQMGQEVILRCVPISNHLYFYWYRQILGQKVEFLVSFYNNEISEKSEIFDDQFSVERPDGSNFTLKIRSTKLEDSAMYFCASSEGETGGYTFGSGTRLTVV.

The chain employs TRBV5-8 and TRBJ1-5; TRBD1 agrees at 8 bases. CDR1 and CDR2 (germline): SGHTS, YDEGEE. This CDR3 spans 16 amino acids. J gave up 3 bases and V 4 bases, and 9 bases lay outside the gene matches. The CDR3 coding sequence is TGTGCCAGCAGCGCAGGGGGCGGCTGGGACAATCAGCCCCAGCATTTT. Its protein product is CASSAGGGWDNQPQHF. The whole variable domain, remainder taken from reference TRBV5-8 and TRBJ1-5, is EAGVTQSPTHLIKTRGQQATLRCSPISGHTSVYWYQQALGLGLQFLLWYDEGEERNRGNFPPRFSGRQFPNYSSELNVNALELEDSALYLCASSAGGGWDNQPQHFGDGTRLSIL.

This clonotype was observed at least ten times. This rearrangement joins TRBV28 to TRBJ1-1, with 7 bases lining up with TRBD1. The germline gives CDR1 MDHEN, CDR2 SYDVKM. This CDR3 spans 13 amino acids. V lost 4 bases to trimming and J lost 7 bases; unmatched junction nucleotides: 6. DNA of the CDR3: TGTGCCAGCAGTTGGGCAGGGGGAATTGAAGCTTTCTTT. It yields the protein CASSWAGGIEAFF.

The chain combines TRBV13 with TRBJ2-1, with 16 positions matching TRBD2. This CDR3 contains 19 residues. Per germline, CDR1 PRHDT and CDR2 FYEKMQ (reference sequence). V dropped 3 bases and J dropped 6; count of bases not matched to a gene: 11. CDR3 nucleotides: TGTGCCAGCAGCTTTGATCCGGGACTAGCGGGAGGGCCGGTCAATGAGCAGTTCTTC. As protein: CASSFDPGLAGGPVNEQFF.

The gene calls are TRBV11-1 and TRBJ2-3, with 13 bases identical to TRBD2. J was trimmed by 6 bases and V by 1 base; bases with no gene match: 7. This CDR3 spans 17 amino acids. Per germline, CDR1 SGHAT and CDR2 FQDESV (reference sequence). The CDR3 DNA sequence: TGTGCCAGCAGCTTAGACGGACTAGCGGGAGCTTCGGATACGCAGTATTTT. Its translation: CASSLDGLAGASDTQYF. The entire variable domain, with the rest obtained from reference TRBV11-1 and TRBJ2-3, is as follows: EAEVAQSPRYKITEKSQAVAFWCDPISGHATLYWYRQILGQGPELLVQFQDESVVDDSQLPKDRFSAERLKGVDSTLKIQPAELGDSAMYLCASSLDGLAGASDTQYFGPGTRLTVL.

This clonotype has a count of ten or more. The chain carries TRBV7-9 and TRBJ2-1, with D uncertain. Per germline, CDR1 SEHNR and CDR2 FQNEAQ (reference sequence). The CDR3 contains 11 residues. V dropped 5 bases and J dropped 7 bases, with 6 bases sitting between them. In DNA form, the CDR3 reads TGTGCCAGCAGCCTGAAGAATGAGCAGTTCTTC. Translation gives CASSLKNEQFF.

This clonotype was found many times. The V call is TRBV11-2, the J call TRBJ2-7; 11 bases are shared with TRBD1. Germline V CDR1 and CDR2: SGHAT, FQNNGV. CDR3 length: 17 amino acids. Trimming cost V 0 bases and J 2 bases; bases outside gene matches: 6. The DNA for the CDR3 is TGTGCCAGCAGCTTAGATCAGGGACAGGGGGAGGCCTACGAGCAGTACTTC. Amino acid sequence: CASSLDQGQGEAYEQYF.

The chain combines TRBV27 with TRBJ1-2; 8 nucleotides line up with TRBD1. Germline V gene data show CDR1 as MNHEY and CDR2 as SMNVEV (reference sequence). The trim removed 0 bases at V and 8 bases at J, leaving 5 bases unmatched. The CDR3 sequence is 14 residues long. CDR3 sequence: CASSLSQGVGGYTF. Here the CDR3 DNA reads TGTGCCAGCAGTTTATCACAGGGGGTGGGGGGCTACACCTTC.

This clonotype was detected a few times. The chain is built from TRBV10-2 and TRBJ1-5; maybe TRBD1 (5 bases). The germline V gene encodes CDR1 WSHSY and CDR2 SAAADI. This CDR3 is built from 13 residues. V was trimmed by 4 bases and J by 7 bases, leaving 11 bases between them. The CDR3, as DNA: TGCGCCAGCAGTGCAGGGTATCGGCAGCCCCAGCATTTT. It specifies CASSAGYRQPQHF.

V and J are TRBV10-3 and TRBJ2-2; unclear D gene. Germline CDR1 reads ENHRY; CDR2 reads SYGVKD. Between the trimmed V and J ends, which lost 4 bases and 3 bases, there was a span of 15 bases. This CDR3 is 16 amino acids long. CDR3 nucleotides: TGTGCCATCAGTGTTCACGGCCGAGGTGACACCGGGGAGCTGTTTTTT. Translating gives CAISVHGRGDTGELFF.

This clonotype has just one count. Just one base apart from a much larger clone, this may be a read error. The chain has TRBV3-1 and TRBJ2-7, with D maybe TRBD1 (5 bases). This CDR3 region has 15 residues. Per germline, CDR1 LGHDT and CDR2 YNNKEL (reference sequence). The CDR3 is CANSQEWGFAYEQYF. CDR3 sequence (DNA): TGTGCCAACAGCCAAGAGTGGGGCTTTGCCTACGAGCAGTACTTC.